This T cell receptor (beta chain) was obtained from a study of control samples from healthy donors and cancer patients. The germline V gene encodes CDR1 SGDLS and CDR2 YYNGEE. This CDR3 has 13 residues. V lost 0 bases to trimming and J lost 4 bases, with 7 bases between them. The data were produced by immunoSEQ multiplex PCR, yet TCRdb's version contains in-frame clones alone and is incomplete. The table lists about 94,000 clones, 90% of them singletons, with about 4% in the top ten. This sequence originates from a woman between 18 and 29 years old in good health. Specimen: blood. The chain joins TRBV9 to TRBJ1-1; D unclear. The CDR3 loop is CASSVAAGTEAFF. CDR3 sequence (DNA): TGTGCCAGCAGCGTAGCGGCCGGCACTGAAGCTTTCTTT. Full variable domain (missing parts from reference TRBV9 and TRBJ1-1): DSGVTQTPKHLITATGQRVTLRCSPRSGDLSVYWYQQSLDQGLQFLIQYYNGEERAKGNILERFSAQQFPDLHSELNLSSLELGDSALYFCASSVAAGTEAFFGQGTRLTVV.